Here is one T cell receptor beta chain with its context. This receptor's antigen is unknown. No per-base quality is available; no much larger clone lies one base away. The CDR3 regions of human TCRbeta chains were subjected to immunosequencing. Per the authors' processing: Repertoire TCRs were checked for matches against a reference library of SARS-CoV-2-specific TCRs that had been generated using the MIRA antigen-specificity platform. Breadth meant the fraction of unique TCRs that were SARS-CoV-2-associated, whereas depth meant the fraction of total T cells that were SARS-CoV-2-associated. Each spike-specific TCR was assigned to its reactive spike region and to a CD4 or CD8 class using the MIRA data. Log10-transformed breadth and depth values were compared by one-way ANOVA with Sidak's multiple comparisons tests. TCRdb holds this immuneACCESS table with in-frame rearrangements only. Some clones are missing; in checked studies, unresolved V genes explain under half, and the rest has no known cause. The D gene and trimming were derived from the DNA, and the V and J assignments and clone size from that table. For this sample there are some 110,000 clones; approximately 86% appear just once. In total, the top ten clones hold 17% of the sample.

This sample stems from a study of T cell responses to AZD1222 COVID-19 vaccine (dated by TCRdb to about 2021). For the study in its entirety: A total of just over 230 trial participants underwent TCR sequencing, of whom 207 had received two doses of AZD1222 and roughly 26 had received two doses of the MenACWY control vaccine. Trial participants were enrolled into age subgroups of 18-55, 56-69 and 70-plus years, which contained around 140, 26 and 57 TCR-sequenced participants, respectively.

Overall study results and their limits: In the small 56-69-year group, the increase in depth fell short of significance, most likely because of low power. A significant rise in spike-specific TCR breadth and depth was observed after two AZD1222 doses relative to day 0 and relative to MenACWY recipients. Participants were mostly white British and included more females than males, and it was suggested by the authors that clonal diversity may have been underestimated. Nearly half of unique spike-specific TCRs reportedly recognized epitopes outside regions mutated in the B.1.351 and B.1.1.7 variants. Only a handful of AZD1222 recipients were SARS-CoV-2 seropositive at baseline, limiting conclusions about previously exposed vaccinees. Because no samples from the day 14 peak response were available, repertoires could be characterized only after the peak T cell response. The whole spike protein was spanned by vaccine-associated CD4 TCRs, and dominant responses were seen in regions 160-218 and 743-854.

The time point label here, explained by the study, means: about 28 days (+/-7) after the second vaccine dose. AZD1222 recipients given second doses at about 4 weeks or at about 12 weeks were pooled, since spike-specific TCR depth and breadth were not found to differ between the two schedules. Samples from vaccinated people were obtained from the UK trials COV001 and COV002, which included a single-blind randomized controlled phase 2/3 trial of AZD1222 (ChAdOx1 nCoV-19) in healthy adults. For TCRbeta chain sequencing, PBMC samples were collected from trial participants at day 0 and at day 28 after the second dose. A distance of 16 bases separates the germline ends of V and J, which lose 10 bases and 9 bases respectively. The CDR3 runs 12 amino acids, cysteine and phenylalanine included. Just CDR3 DNA is preserved here, 36 bases in frame from base 1. Based on the germline V gene, the CDR1 and CDR2 sequences are MDHEN and SYDVKM.

The sequence joins TRBV28 to TRBJ2-1; a weak D assignment points to TRBD2 (6 bases agree). Sequenced here: peripheral blood, sampled 28 days after the second AZD1222 dose. The receptor was derived from an adult who received the AZD1222 COVID-19 vaccine. The DNA sequence is as follows: TGTGCCACCTCGGGGCCCGGGAGTGAGCAGTTCTTC. Its translation reads: CATSGPGSEQFF. Reference TRBV28 and TRBJ2-1 genes cover what lies past the CDR3, so the full variable domain is DVKVTQSSRYLVKRTGEKVFLECVQDMDHENMFWYRQDPGLGLRLIYFSYDVKMKEKGDIPEGYSVSREKKERFSLILESASTNQTSMYLCATSGPGSEQFFGPGTRLTVL.